The present T cell receptor (beta chain) was sequenced within a study of glioma-infiltrating T cells. Worth noting for this clonotype: Its target is unknown. A read error is likely, as this CDR3 ends without the conserved phenylalanine or tryptophan.

Study findings and constraints: Very few CDR3 sequences were shared between tissue and blood. Non-neoplastic patients had below-expected tissue-blood divergence, while all gliomas exceeded expectation.

Amplification of TCR alpha and beta CDR3 regions from RNA used iRepertoire nested multiplex PCR. One-step reverse transcription and amplification started from approximately 100-400 ng of tissue mRNA or PBMC total RNA. TCRdb called the multiplex PCR reads again in MiXCR, with one record for every CDR3 protein. The data hold some 160,000 distinct CDR3 sequences, with roughly 45% observed a single time. V gave up 4 bases and J gave up 1 base, with 15 bases separating them. The CDR3 runs 15 residues. CDR1 is DFQATT and CDR2 is SNEGSKA in the germline V gene (reference sequence). The clonotype was recovered from a human donor with low-grade glioma or glioblastoma, undergoing nonglioma brain surgery, or in good health (not recorded which). The specimen was glioma tissue, nonneoplastic brain tissue, or PBMCs (not recorded which). The rearrangement joins TRBV20-1 to TRBJ2-3; D perhaps matches TRBD2 (6 bases). Here the CDR3 reads CSATEVTRGTDTQYL. The CDR3 nucleotides read TGCAGTGCTACAGAGGTGACTAGAGGCACAGATACGCAGTATTTA.